This T cell receptor (beta chain) was obtained from a study of blood T cell repertoires in COVID-19. Study as a whole: COVID-19 samples, acute and convalescent, were from the United States, Italy and Spain. From T cells, B-cell-depleted T cells, or PBMCs came the material, which was cDNA or gDNA.

This clone occurred a few times. Per the authors' pipeline: Nucleated cell number was recorded as an estimate derived from reference gene primer amplification. Libraries were prepared by immunoSEQ multiplex PCR; TCRdb keeps only in-frame clonotypes and omits some of them. For V, J and clone size, that table is used; D and trimming come from the DNA. The sample has tens of thousands of clones; roughly four fifths are singletons. Germline V gene lookup returns CDR1 MGHDK and CDR2 SYGVNS. This CDR3 has 14 amino acids. Trimming shortened V by 9 bases and J by 5 bases, and 19 bases separated the two germline ends.

This clonotype originated in a woman older than 75 with acute or convalescent COVID-19. Sequenced material: peripheral blood. This rearrangement joins TRBV25-1 to TRBJ1-1, with D maybe TRBD1 (5 bases). CDR3: CASSRVDGVTEAFF. The CDR3 bases are TGTGCCAGTAGCAGGGTAGATGGCGTAACTGAAGCTTTCTTT.